This T cell receptor beta chain is from a study of neurological immune-mediated disorders. Study at large: In a group of around 35 multiple sclerosis patients, roughly 31 had the relapsing-remitting type and 3 had the secondary progressive type. Whole-study results and caveats: Phylogenetic grouping placed 18 of 34 multiple sclerosis patients' repertoires in one related-CDR3 cluster, a possible signature. In HTLV-1-associated myelopathy, TCR clonal expansion was greatest, whereas multiple sclerosis had the least, falling below healthy controls.

At least ten counts were recorded for this clonotype. Its antigen is undetermined. TCRdb independently ran MiXCR on the 5' RACE reads; one entry per CDR3 protein. The data contain about 62,000 distinct CDR3 sequences, approximately 3.7% of them singletons. CDR1 ENHRY and CDR2 SYGVKD come from the germline V gene. The CDR3 runs 14 residues. J was trimmed by 2 bases and V by 4 bases; bases with no gene match: 5. V usage is TRBV10-3 and J usage is TRBJ2-7, with 7 bases identical to TRBD1. The sequenced material came from PBMCs. The receptor was isolated from a woman in her fifties or sixties with multiple sclerosis. Written as DNA, the CDR3 is TGTGCCATCAGTGGGGGACAGCCAACCTACGAGCAGTACTTC. It encodes CAISGGQPTYEQYF.